This passage covers 29 T cell receptor beta chains from one sample sequenced in a study of blood T cell repertoires in COVID-19. Data came from immunoSEQ multiplex PCR; TCRdb stores just in-frame clones and leaves some out. The sample gives approximately 97,000 clones, around four fifths of which show up once; 7.5% to 10% is in the top ten. The sequenced sample consisted of peripheral blood. The receptor source for this set is a man in his forties with active or convalescent COVID-19.

This chain connects TRBV20-1 to TRBJ2-3; D may be TRBD2 (6 bases). The V end was cut by 3 bases, the J end by 4 bases, with 17 bases between. Germline CDR1 and CDR2: DFQATT and SNEGSKA (reference sequence). The CDR3 covers 15 residues. DNA for the CDR3: TGCAGTGCTAGTTCCCTAGCGTTAGGGGCAGATACGCAGTATTTT. Its protein product is CSASSLALGADTQYF.

The chain employs TRBV3-1 (or the pseudogene TRBV3-2) and TRBJ2-2; D ambiguous. CDR3 length: 13 amino acids. V was trimmed by 5 bases and J by 4 bases, leaving 8 bases between them. CDR1 and CDR2 (germline): LGHDT, YNNKEL (reference sequence). CDR3 DNA: TGTGCCAGCAGCTTAAAACTCACCGGGGAGCTGTTTTTT. Translation: CASSLKLTGELFF.

V and J are TRBV7-9 and TRBJ2-7, with D perhaps matching TRBD1 (6 bases). The CDR3 extends over 12 amino acids. Trimming took off 5 bases at V and 3 bases at J, with 8 bases between the two ends. CDR1 is SEHNR and CDR2 is FQNEAQ in the germline V gene (reference sequence). This CDR3 reads CASSMTGYEQYF. DNA of the CDR3: TGTGCCAGCAGCATGACAGGCTACGAGCAGTACTTC.

The rearrangement joins TRBV2 to TRBJ1-1; a possible D gene is TRBD1 (5 bases). The length of the CDR3 is 13 residues. Trimming removed 6 bases at V and 3 bases at J, with 11 bases between. The germline V gene has CDR1 SNHLY and CDR2 FYNNEI. The CDR3 here is CASRWGVDTEAFF. The CDR3 DNA is TGTGCCAGCAGGTGGGGGGTGGACACTGAAGCTTTCTTT.

The chain has TRBV5-1 and TRBJ1-1, with D possibly TRBD1 on 5 matching bases. CDR3 length equals 13 residues. Germline V lookup: CDR1 SGHRS, CDR2 YFSETQ. Between the trimmed V and J ends, which lost 4 bases and 1 base, there was a span of 8 bases. In DNA form, the CDR3 reads TGCGCCAGCAGCAGGGACTGGAACACTGAAGCTTTCTTT. Translating it yields CASSRDWNTEAFF.

This sequence joins TRBV4-3 and TRBJ1-4; 9 nucleotides agree with TRBD1. Losses at the gene ends were 0 bases for V and 2 bases for J; bases not matched to a gene: 4. The CDR3 consists of 17 residues. CDR1 LGHNA and CDR2 YSLEER come from the germline V gene. The CDR3 protein is CASSQDPGTGTNEKLFF. CDR3 sequence (DNA): TGCGCCAGCAGCCAAGATCCGGGGACAGGGACTAATGAAAAACTGTTTTTT.

The V call is TRBV5-1, the J call TRBJ1-4; 7 positions match TRBD1. Germline loops: CDR1 SGHRS, CDR2 YFSETQ. This CDR3 is 16 amino acids long. With 1 base clipped from V and 7 bases from J, the junction kept 10 bases outside the gene matches. CDR3 residues: CASSLLGGDLSEKLFF. CDR3 sequence (DNA): TGCGCCAGCAGCTTGTTAGGGGGCGATTTAAGTGAAAAACTGTTTTTT. Full variable domain (rest looked up from reference TRBV5-1 and TRBJ1-4): KAGVTQTPRYLIKTRGQQVTLSCSPISGHRSVSWYQQTPGQGLQFLFEYFSETQRNKGNFPGRFSGRQFSNSRSEMNVSTLELGDSALYLCASSLLGGDLSEKLFFGSGTQLSVL.

The chain combines TRBV6-5 with TRBJ1-5, with 7 bases lining up with TRBD1. The J segment lost 5 bases and the V segment lost 6 bases, leaving 10 bases of the junction unmatched. This CDR3 region has 15 residues. Per the germline V gene, CDR1 is MNHEY and CDR2 is SVGAGI. The CDR3 loop reads CASRPADRAYQPQHF. The CDR3 bases are TGTGCCAGCAGACCCGCCGACAGGGCTTATCAGCCCCAGCATTTT.

The rearrangement links TRBV9 to TRBJ1-1, with a tentative D call TRBD1 (5 bases). V was pared by 0 bases and J by 4 bases, with 16 bases between. This CDR3 is built from 16 residues. The germline V gene encodes CDR1 SGDLS and CDR2 YYNGEE. This CDR3 is CASSVEGQIRGTEAFF. Here the CDR3 DNA reads TGTGCCAGCAGCGTAGAAGGGCAAATAAGGGGCACTGAAGCTTTCTTT.

V is TRBV10-3 and J is TRBJ1-1; D uncertain. This CDR3 is built from 13 residues. CDR1 ENHRY and CDR2 SYGVKD come from the germline V gene. Trimming removed 7 bases at V and 1 base at J, with 10 bases between. The CDR3 here is CAITYSRNTEAFF. DNA for the CDR3: TGTGCCATCACCTACAGCCGGAACACTGAAGCTTTCTTT.

V is TRBV11-3 and J is TRBJ2-1, with TRBD2 matching over 10 bases. V was pared by 2 bases and J by 2 bases, with 0 bases of the junction left unmatched. The CDR3 consists of 15 residues. Germline V CDR1 and CDR2: SGHNT, YENEEA. The CDR3 here is CASSLLAGAYNEQFF. The CDR3 DNA reads as TGTGCCAGCAGCTTACTAGCGGGGGCCTACAATGAGCAGTTCTTC.

The DNA for the CDR3 is TGTGCCATCAGCCGGGGTGGGCTGCCCGGGGAGCTGTTTTTT. This sequence encodes CAISRGGLPGELFF. The rearrangement joins TRBV10-3 to TRBJ2-2, with D perhaps matching TRBD2 (5 bases). This CDR3 region has 14 residues. Trimming removed 6 bases from V and 6 bases from J, with 14 bases in between. CDR1 is ENHRY, CDR2 SYGVKD, per germline.

This rearrangement joins TRBV5-5 to TRBJ2-1; maybe TRBD1 (7 bases). Trimming removed 5 bases from V and 7 bases from J, with 13 bases in between. CDR1 is SGHKS and CDR2 is YYEKEE in the germline V gene (reference sequence). This CDR3 region has 13 residues. CDR3 region: CASRDQGGNEQFF. The CDR3 nucleotides are TGTGCCAGCAGGGACCAGGGGGGAAATGAGCAGTTCTTC.

The CDR3 bases are TGTGCCAGCAGCTCCGAGCGGGACTCCTACAATGAGCAGTTCTTC. This codes for CASSSERDSYNEQFF. V is TRBV7-2 and J is TRBJ2-1; 7 nucleotides agree with TRBD2. The trim removed 4 bases at V and 0 bases at J, leaving 3 bases unmatched. This CDR3 has 15 residues. Per germline, CDR1 SGHTA and CDR2 FQGNSA.

J is TRBJ2-3 and V is TRBV15, with 9 bases identical to TRBD2. The CDR3 runs 17 residues. J was trimmed by 2 bases and V by 0 bases; bases with no gene match: 6. CDR1 is LNHNV and CDR2 is YYDKDF in the germline V gene (reference sequence). CDR3 region: CATSRDSLAGNTDTQYF. The CDR3 bases are TGTGCCACCAGCAGAGATTCGCTAGCGGGAAACACAGATACGCAGTATTTT.

This clone has more than one count but fewer than ten. The CDR3 here is CASSVNVGGASEAFF. The CDR3 DNA reads TGTGCCAGCAGCGTGAATGTAGGGGGCGCATCCGAAGCTTTCTTT. This sequence joins TRBV9 and TRBJ1-1, with 7 nucleotides matching TRBD1. This CDR3 has 15 amino acids. Looked up from germline, CDR1 is SGDLS and CDR2 is YYNGEE. The trim removed 2 bases at V and 8 bases at J, leaving 12 bases unmatched.

J is TRBJ1-4 and V is TRBV30; weak D call: TRBD1 (6 bases). Germline V gives CDR1 GTSNPN, CDR2 SVGIG (reference sequence). The V and J ends lost 5 bases and 8 bases respectively, with 24 bases between them. The CDR3 is 16 residues long. The CDR3 DNA sequence: TGTGCCTGGGGCTGGGACATTGTGGAGTTTGGAGAAAAACTGTTTTTT. It yields the protein CAWGWDIVEFGEKLFF. The full variable domain, with the rest looked up from reference TRBV30 and TRBJ1-4, is SQTIHQWPATLVQPVGSPLSLECTVEGTSNPNLYWYRQAAGRGLQLLFYSVGIGQISSEVPQNLSASRPQDRQFILSSKKLLLSDSGFYLCAWGWDIVEFGEKLFFGSGTQLSVL.

The chain joins TRBV5-5 to TRBJ2-2; 9 bases agree with TRBD2. This CDR3 spans 16 amino acids. Losses at the gene ends were 0 bases for V and 4 bases for J; bases not matched to a gene: 4. The V gene's germline CDR1 is SGHKS and CDR2 YYEKEE (reference sequence). The CDR3 region has the DNA TGTGCCAGCAGCTTGGGGCTAGCGGGATCCACCGGGGAGCTGTTTTTT. It is translated as CASSLGLAGSTGELFF.

V is TRBV7-9 and J is TRBJ1-6, with D perhaps TRBD1 (6 bases). Germline loops: CDR1 SEHNR, CDR2 FQNEAQ (reference sequence). The CDR3 is 13 amino acids. V was cut by 5 bases and J by 8 bases, with 10 bases left in between. The CDR3 DNA reads TGTGCCAGCAGCGAACAGGGAGATTCACCCCTCCACTTT. Translating gives CASSEQGDSPLHF.

The rearrangement uses TRBV20-1 and TRBJ2-1; D unresolved. V lost 3 bases and J 9 bases, leaving 9 bases between the germline ends. There are 11 residues in the CDR3. CDR1 DFQATT and CDR2 SNEGSKA come from the germline V gene (reference sequence). The CDR3 loop reads CSARVPGEQFF. The CDR3, as DNA: TGCAGTGCTAGGGTGCCGGGTGAGCAGTTCTTC.

The chain joins TRBV11-1 to TRBJ1-1, with 7 nucleotides matching TRBD1. The V and J ends lost 3 bases and 1 base, in that order; junction bases with no gene match: 5. This CDR3 has 15 amino acids. CDR1 and CDR2 (germline): SGHAT, FQDESV (reference sequence). The CDR3 DNA is TGTGCCAGCAGCTTGCGAACAGGGGAGAACACTGAAGCTTTCTTT. Amino acids: CASSLRTGENTEAFF.

Details on this clone: The germline gene is not matched at one end of the junction; a read error may be the cause. The chain is built from TRBV29-1 and TRBJ1-2; 10 nucleotides agree with TRBD1. The germline V gene has CDR1 SQVTM and CDR2 ANQGSEA. CDR3 size: 16 residues. The chain's CDR3 is CSVESSSGGQGITLGF. For the CDR3, the DNA is TGCAGCGTTGAATCGAGCTCGGGGGGACAGGGGATAACCTTAGGTTTC.

The V gene is TRBV5-6, the J gene TRBJ2-7; 9 bases match TRBD1. Germline-derived CDR1 and CDR2 are SGHDT and YYEEEE. This CDR3 spans 14 amino acids. J was trimmed by 2 bases and V by 4 bases; bases with no gene match: 4. The CDR3, as DNA: TGTGCCAGCAGCCACGGGACAGGGCCCTACGAGCAGTACTTC. This encodes CASSHGTGPYEQYF.

The rearrangement links TRBV4-2 to TRBJ2-3, with 9 positions matching TRBD2. This CDR3 has 17 residues. After removal of 0 bases from V and 6 bases from J, the junction contained 10 bases not matched to a gene. Per germline, CDR1 LGHNA and CDR2 YNFKEQ. CDR3 sequence: CASSQDGSGGGGDTQYF. The CDR3 DNA sequence: TGTGCCAGCAGCCAAGATGGTAGCGGGGGCGGGGGTGATACGCAGTATTTT.

This rearrangement joins TRBV7-2 to TRBJ1-6, with 8 bases aligning to TRBD1. The junction had 8 bases not matched to a gene; V was cut back by 1 base and J by 9 bases. The CDR3 is made up of 16 amino acids. CDR1 and CDR2 from the germline V gene are SGHTA and FQGNSA. CDR3 DNA: TGTGCCAGCAGCTTAGTACCGGCAGGGGGCTTTTCACCCCTCCACTTT. Amino acids: CASSLVPAGGFSPLHF. Filled out from reference TRBV7-2 and TRBJ1-6, the complete variable domain reads GAGVSQSPSNKVTEKGKDVELRCDPISGHTALYWYRQSLGQGLEFLIYFQGNSAPDKSGLPSDRFSAERTGGSVSTLTIQRTQQEDSAVYLCASSLVPAGGFSPLHFGNGTRLTVT.

The genes are TRBV14 and TRBJ2-2; tentatively, D is TRBD2 (6 bases). V lost 4 bases to trimming and J lost 9 bases, with 18 bases between them. Germline CDR1 reads SGHDN; CDR2 reads FVKESK. The length of the CDR3 is 15 residues. DNA for the CDR3: TGTGCCAGCAGCCCCCTCGGGAGAGGTGGCAGGGAGCTGTTTTTT. Residues: CASSPLGRGGRELFF.

This clone appeared a few times. The chain uses TRBV12-5 and TRBJ1-4; tentatively, D is TRBD1 (5 bases). Trimming stripped 1 base from V and 8 bases from J, with 11 bases between. This CDR3 spans 14 amino acids. Germline V lookup: CDR1 LGHNT, CDR2 FRNRAP. In DNA form, the CDR3 reads TGTGCTAGTGGTTTGGCAGGGTCCGAGGAAAAACTGTTTTTT. Its protein is CASGLAGSEEKLFF.

Here the CDR3 reads CASSKEDCPPSYEQYF. The CDR3 DNA reads as TGTGCCAGCAGCAAGGAGGACTGCCCTCCCTCCTACGAGCAGTACTTC. This chain joins TRBV21-1 and TRBJ2-7; TRBD2 was called by the table and not checked on the DNA. TRBV21-1 corresponds to a pseudogene. The CDR3 length is 16 residues.

This chain connects TRBV7-2 to TRBJ1-2, with 8 bases identical to TRBD1. The CDR3 covers 16 residues. CDR1 is SGHTA and CDR2 is FQGNSA in the germline V gene. Losses at the gene ends were 5 bases for V and 6 bases for J; bases not matched to a gene: 14. The CDR3 nucleotides are TGTGCCAGCAGCCTCGGACAGGGAAGGATGGGCGATGGCTACACCTTC. Its protein is CASSLGQGRMGDGYTF.